Described below is a single TCR beta chain sequence and its context. Original analysis: Counts of nucleated cells, estimated from reference gene primer amplification, were obtained. Produced via immunoSEQ multiplex PCR; TCRdb's table is partial and in-frame only. The V and J calls and the clone size are those of that table, but D and trimming were determined from the DNA. The table lists nearly 25,000 clones, over 75% of them singletons. Enrolment of Seattle patients took place during active infection, and they were followed longitudinally. The data originate from a study of blood T cell repertoires in COVID-19. About the research overall: Samples representing acute and convalescent COVID-19 were sourced from the United States, Italy and Spain. The analysed material was cDNA or gDNA that came from T cells, B-cell-depleted T cells, or PBMCs.

Trimming at V came to 5 bases and at J to 3 bases, leaving 3 bases not matched to a gene. Germline V gene lookup returns CDR1 SSHAT and CDR2 FNYEAQ (reference sequence). CDR3 length: 13 residues. The sample was peripheral blood. The chain joins TRBV7-7 to TRBJ2-7; 8 positions agree with TRBD1. This clonotype was obtained from a woman between 65 and 79 years old with COVID-19, enrolled during active disease. This CDR3 reads CASSRGQDYEQYF. For the CDR3, the DNA is TGTGCCAGCAGCAGGGGACAGGACTACGAGCAGTACTTC.